This section outlines one T cell receptor (beta chain) sequence together with its context. What it recognizes is unknown. This specimen comes from a study of cytomegalovirus exposure and HLA in healthy donors. Overall study results and limits: By HLA locus, TCR association rates varied in a later analysis, with DRB1 showing the most and HLA-C the fewest. A later analysis linked 15,000 to 20,000 TCR beta sequences to HLA alleles at 0.05 false discovery rate.

Germline V gene data show CDR1 as LNHDA and CDR2 as SQIVND (reference sequence). The V gene lost 9 bases and the J gene lost 0 bases, with 18 bases spanning the gap. The CDR3 is 17 residues long. The study ran its PCR with 60 Vbeta and 13 Jbeta primers. Here immunoSEQ multiplex PCR was the method, and the copy in TCRdb shows in-frame clones only, minus some. The sample carries approximately 150,000 clones, 70% to 85% recorded once. V is TRBV19 and J is TRBJ2-6; weak D call: TRBD1 (7 bases). The receptor was derived from a male donor in good health and CMV-seronegative. Sample: PBMCs. CDR3 in DNA: TGTGCCAGCCAGGGGGGACAGATTTTCTCTGGGGCCAACGTCCTGACTTTC. Protein product: CASQGGQIFSGANVLTF.